Each of the 21 T cell receptor beta chains below was sequenced from the same sample in a study of blood T cells in healthy people across ages. Through a sample-barcoded 5' primer and a J-beta primer mix, a second PCR was run for 7 to 11 cycles. TCRdb re-derived calls from the 5' RACE reads in MiXCR, one entry per CDR3 protein. The top ten clones hold about an eighth of a sample with about a million distinct CDR3 sequences, roughly 48% of them seen once. Sequenced: blood. The receptors derive from a man between 25 and 39 years old in good health.

This clonotype was recorded once. The V and J genes are TRBV7-9 and TRBJ2-5, with 7 bases identical to TRBD1. The J call is doubtful: the DNA matches TRBJ2-7 better. Per the germline V gene, CDR1 is SEHNR and CDR2 is FQNEAQ (reference sequence). The CDR3 totals 14 residues. The CDR3 reads CASSFSHRGYEQYF. DNA for the CDR3: TGTGCCAGCAGCTTCTCTCACAGGGGCTACGAGCAGTACTTC.

This clonotype showed up just a few times. CDR3 DNA sequence: TGCAGTGCTAAGGGCAGCCTCGATGTGGAGCAGTACTTC. Its protein is CSAKGSLDVEQYF. The chain is built from TRBV20-1 and TRBJ2-7, with D hard to call. This CDR3 is 13 amino acids long. Trimming took off 4 bases at V and 7 bases at J, with 17 bases between the two ends. Germline lookup yields CDR1 DFQATT and CDR2 SNEGSKA (reference sequence).

This chain joins TRBV12-3 or TRBV12-4 and TRBJ2-3; 7 bases match TRBD2. Germline trimming cut 6 bases from V and 3 bases from J; bases unmatched to any gene: 6. The CDR3 spans 14 residues. The CDR3 DNA follows: TGTGCCAGCAGAATCACGGGGGGTACAGATACGCAGTATTTT. Encoded protein: CASRITGGTDTQYF.

The gene calls are TRBV30 and TRBJ2-5; no clear D. The CDR3 runs to 12 residues. Germline V gene data show CDR1 as GTSNPN and CDR2 as SVGIG (reference sequence). Deletions cut 1 base from V and 5 bases from J, with 8 bases between. CDR3 sequence (DNA): TGTGCCTGGAGTGAGACCGGCGAGACCCAGTACTTC. Translated, it gives CAWSETGETQYF.

This clonotype was counted only a few times. This sequence joins TRBV6-2 or TRBV6-3 and TRBJ2-1, with D hard to call. The V end was cut by 0 bases, the J end by 0 bases, with 12 bases between. The CDR3 spans 17 residues. The V gene's germline CDR1 is MNHEY and CDR2 SVGEGT. The CDR3 region is CASSYSRTASSYNEQFF. CDR3 coding DNA: TGTGCCAGCAGTTACTCGCGAACAGCGAGCTCCTACAATGAGCAGTTCTTC.

The chain is built from TRBV5-1 and TRBJ2-1; 11 nucleotides line up with TRBD2. The CDR3 is 20 amino acids. Germline V gene sequence: CDR1 SGHRS, CDR2 YFSETQ. The V gene end was trimmed by 1 base and the J gene end by 0 bases; junction bases not matched to a gene: 12. CDR3 amino acids: CASSLPSSGGSLSSYNEQFF. Written as DNA, the CDR3 is TGCGCCAGCAGCTTGCCCTCTAGCGGGGGGTCCTTGAGCTCCTACAATGAGCAGTTCTTC.

The chain uses TRBV4-1 and TRBJ2-3; 7 bases line up with TRBD2. Germline CDR1 is MGHRA and CDR2 is YSYEKL. Germline trimming cut 0 bases from V and 3 bases from J; bases unmatched to any gene: 9. The CDR3 is 17 residues long. In DNA, the CDR3 is TGCGCCAGCAGCCAAGAATCCAGCGGGGTAGTTACAGATACGCAGTATTTT. This codes for CASSQESSGVVTDTQYF.

The chain uses TRBV7-2 and TRBJ1-6; 7 nucleotides agree with TRBD1. Germline trimming cut 7 bases from V and 4 bases from J; bases unmatched to any gene: 10. The CDR3 extends over 16 amino acids. Germline-derived CDR1 and CDR2 are SGHTA and FQGNSA. The CDR3 DNA follows: TGTGCCAGCACCGAACAGGGGACAAGGTATAATTCACCCCTCCACTTT. Translating it yields CASTEQGTRYNSPLHF.

This clonotype appeared many times. This sequence joins TRBV20-1 and TRBJ2-7; a weak D match, TRBD1 (6 bases). CDR1 is DFQATT, CDR2 SNEGSKA, per germline (reference sequence). Trimming removed 5 bases at V and 2 bases at J, with 22 bases between. CDR3 length equals 16 residues. The CDR3 loop reads CSASAGQFSEAYEQYF. CDR3 DNA: TGCAGTGCTTCAGCCGGACAGTTCTCCGAGGCCTACGAGCAGTACTTC.

Only a few counts were recorded for this clonotype. V gene TRBV12-3 or TRBV12-4 combines with J gene TRBJ2-7, with D unresolved. This CDR3 has 14 amino acids. V gave up 3 bases and J gave up 0 bases, with 9 bases separating them. The CDR3 DNA reads TGTGCCAGCAGTTTTACCGAGAGCTCCTACGAGCAGTACTTC. This translates into CASSFTESSYEQYF.

Turning to this clonotype: At one of its ends the junction is not consistent with the germline gene, which may arise from a read error. This sequence joins TRBV3-1 and TRBJ1-6; unclear D gene. The CDR3 extends over 11 amino acids. Germline CDR1 reads LGHDT; CDR2 reads YNNKEL (reference sequence). CDR3 loop: CASNQPGPLHF. In DNA, the CDR3 is TGTGCCAGCAACCAACCGGGGCCCCTCCACTTT.

There are a few counts of this clonotype. The chain joins TRBV2 to TRBJ2-4; the D is unclear. Per the germline V gene, CDR1 is SNHLY and CDR2 is FYNNEI. Trimming shortened V by 3 bases and J by 0 bases, and 12 bases separated the two germline ends. This CDR3 comprises 16 residues. The CDR3 nucleotides read TGTGCCAGCAGTGACGGCATCACTCTAGCCAAAAACATTCAGTACTTC. Amino acids: CASSDGITLAKNIQYF. The full variable domain, rest sourced from reference TRBV2 and TRBJ2-4, is EPEVTQTPSHQVTQMGQEVILRCVPISNHLYFYWYRQILGQKVEFLVSFYNNEISEKSEIFDDQFSVERPDGSNFTLKIRSTKLEDSAMYFCASSDGITLAKNIQYFGAGTRLSVL.

This clonotype was seen a handful of times. The rearrangement joins TRBV28 to TRBJ2-7; D may be TRBD1 (6 bases). The ends were cut back, 4 bases at V and 0 bases at J, with 13 bases in the middle. This CDR3 spans 15 amino acids. Per germline, CDR1 MDHEN and CDR2 SYDVKM. The chain's CDR3 is CASSSDDRSSYEQYF. CDR3 in DNA: TGTGCCAGCAGTTCAGATGACAGGAGCTCCTACGAGCAGTACTTC.

The chain joins TRBV7-2 to TRBJ2-5; 7 positions match TRBD2. V trimming: 3 bases; J trimming: 5 bases; junction bases outside the gene matches: 6. The germline gives CDR1 SGHTA, CDR2 FQGNSA. The CDR3 runs to 14 residues. The CDR3 region has the DNA TGTGCCAGCAGCTTTAGGACTAGTGCCGAGACCCAGTACTTC. It is translated as CASSFRTSAETQYF.

J is TRBJ2-3 and V is TRBV12-3 or TRBV12-4; D possibly matches TRBD1 or TRBD2 (5 bases each). This CDR3 is 13 amino acids long. The ends were cut back, 5 bases at V and 7 bases at J, with 13 bases in the middle. As DNA, the CDR3 is TGTGCCAGCAGTGGAGCCGGGACCAATACGCAGTATTTT. Its protein is CASSGAGTNTQYF.

This clonotype has a handful of counts. The chain employs TRBV20-1 and TRBJ2-7; 8 nucleotides align to TRBD2. Germline lookup yields CDR1 DFQATT and CDR2 SNEGSKA (reference sequence). The ends lost 1 base at V and 3 bases at J; junction bases unmatched: 5. The length of the CDR3 is 14 residues. CDR3 sequence: CSARASGGGYEQYF. CDR3 in DNA: TGCAGTGCTAGAGCGAGCGGGGGCGGCTACGAGCAGTACTTC.

The rearrangement uses TRBV24-1 and TRBJ2-1, with TRBD2 matching over 11 bases. The ends lost 4 bases at V and 6 bases at J; junction bases unmatched: 4. The length of the CDR3 is 15 residues. CDR1 and CDR2 from the germline V gene are KGHDR and SFDVKD. The CDR3 bases are TGTGCCACCAGTGACCCCGGGACTAGCGGCAATGAGCAGTTCTTC. It translates to CATSDPGTSGNEQFF.

The chain uses TRBV12-5 and TRBJ2-5; tentatively, D is TRBD2 (6 bases). The CDR3 consists of 15 residues. Trimming stripped 6 bases from V and 3 bases from J, with 17 bases between. Germline CDR1 is LGHNT and CDR2 is FRNRAP. The CDR3 here is CASGPGLRAKETQYF. DNA for the CDR3: TGTGCTAGTGGCCCGGGACTCAGGGCTAAAGAGACCCAGTACTTC.

The chain couples TRBV9 to TRBJ2-7; D remains ambiguous. This CDR3 has 14 amino acids. Trimming shortened V by 4 bases and J by 7 bases, and 18 bases separated the two germline ends. Per the germline V gene, CDR1 is SGDLS and CDR2 is YYNGEE. The CDR3 reads CASSLSQVAREQYF. The CDR3 bases are TGTGCCAGCAGCTTATCCCAGGTGGCGCGTGAGCAGTACTTC.

J is TRBJ1-5 and V is TRBV4-2, with 8 bases that match TRBD1. The trim removed 1 base at V and 4 bases at J, leaving 3 bases unmatched. CDR1 LGHNA and CDR2 YNFKEQ come from the germline V gene. There are 15 residues in the CDR3. In nucleotides, the CDR3 is TGTGCCAGCAGCCAAGTGACAGGGGAGAATCAGCCCCAGCATTTT. The encoded protein is CASSQVTGENQPQHF.

The genes are TRBV9 and TRBJ1-2, with 8 bases fitting TRBD1. The CDR3 has 16 amino acids. Germline CDR1 SGDLS, CDR2 YYNGEE. With V trimmed by 3 bases and J by 6 bases, 13 bases remained unmatched. The CDR3 spells CASSADHPDRGDGYTF. DNA for the CDR3: TGTGCCAGCAGCGCCGACCACCCAGACAGGGGAGATGGCTACACCTTC. Looking up the rest from reference TRBV9 and TRBJ1-2 gives the full variable domain: DSGVTQTPKHLITATGQRVTLRCSPRSGDLSVYWYQQSLDQGLQFLIQYYNGEERAKGNILERFSAQQFPDLHSELNLSSLELGDSALYFCASSADHPDRGDGYTFGSGTRLTVV.